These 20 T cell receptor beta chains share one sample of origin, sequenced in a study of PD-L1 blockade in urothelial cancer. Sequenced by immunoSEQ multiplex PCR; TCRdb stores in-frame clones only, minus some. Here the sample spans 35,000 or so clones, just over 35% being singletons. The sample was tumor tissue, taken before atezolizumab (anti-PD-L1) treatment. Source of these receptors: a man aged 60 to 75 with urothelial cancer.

The CDR3 nucleotides read TGTGCCAGCCACCGGGACCCTCCGGAGTTCGGTGAGCAGTTCTTC. It encodes CASHRDPPEFGEQFF. The J gene is TRBJ2-1, the V gene TRBV11-1, with D perhaps assigned TRBD1 or TRBD2 (5 bases each). CDR1 and CDR2 from the germline V gene are SGHAT and FQDESV (reference sequence). The CDR3 has 15 residues. V shed 8 bases and J shed 9 bases, with 23 bases lying between them.

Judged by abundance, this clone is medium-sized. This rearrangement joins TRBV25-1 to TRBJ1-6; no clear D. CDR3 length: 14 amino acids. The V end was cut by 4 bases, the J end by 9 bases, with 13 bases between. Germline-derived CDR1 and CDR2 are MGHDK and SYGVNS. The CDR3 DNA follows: TGTGCCAGCAGTGCCCGGGATGGGCGTTCACCCCTCCACTTT. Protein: CASSARDGRSPLHF.

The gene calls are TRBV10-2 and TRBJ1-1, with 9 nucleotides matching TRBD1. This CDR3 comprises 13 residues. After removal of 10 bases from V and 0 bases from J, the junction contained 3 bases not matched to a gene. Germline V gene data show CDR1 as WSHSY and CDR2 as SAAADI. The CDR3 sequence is CATRTGVNTEAFF. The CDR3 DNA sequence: TGCGCCACCAGGACAGGGGTGAACACTGAAGCTTTCTTT.

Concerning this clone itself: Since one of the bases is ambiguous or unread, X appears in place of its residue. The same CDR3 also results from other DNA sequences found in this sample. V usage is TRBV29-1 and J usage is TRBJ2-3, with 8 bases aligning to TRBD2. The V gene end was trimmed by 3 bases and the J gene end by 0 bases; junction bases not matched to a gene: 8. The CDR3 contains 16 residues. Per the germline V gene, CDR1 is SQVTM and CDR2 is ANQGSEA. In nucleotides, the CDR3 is TGCAGCGTTGATGGCCTAGCGGGRGATAGCACAGATACGCAGTATTTT. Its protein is CSVDGLAXDSTDTQYF. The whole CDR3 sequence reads CSVDGLAGDSTDTQYF.

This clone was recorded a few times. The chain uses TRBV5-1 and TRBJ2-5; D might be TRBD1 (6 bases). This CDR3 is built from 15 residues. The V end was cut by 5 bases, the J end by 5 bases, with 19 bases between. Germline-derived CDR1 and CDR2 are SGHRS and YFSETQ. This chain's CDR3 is CASRITTGFAETQYF. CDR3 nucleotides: TGCGCCAGCAGAATTACTACAGGGTTTGCGGAGACCCAGTACTTC. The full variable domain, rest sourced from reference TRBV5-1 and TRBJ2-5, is KAGVTQTPRYLIKTRGQQVTLSCSPISGHRSVSWYQQTPGQGLQFLFEYFSETQRNKGNFPGRFSGRQFSNSRSEMNVSTLELGDSALYLCASRITTGFAETQYFGPGTRLLVL.

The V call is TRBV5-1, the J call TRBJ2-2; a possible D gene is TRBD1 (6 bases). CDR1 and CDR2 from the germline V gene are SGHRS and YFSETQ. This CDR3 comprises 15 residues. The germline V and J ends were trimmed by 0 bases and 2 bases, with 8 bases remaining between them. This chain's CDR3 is CASSLARGNTGELFF. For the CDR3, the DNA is TGCGCCAGCAGCTTGGCCAGGGGCAACACCGGGGAGCTGTTTTTT.

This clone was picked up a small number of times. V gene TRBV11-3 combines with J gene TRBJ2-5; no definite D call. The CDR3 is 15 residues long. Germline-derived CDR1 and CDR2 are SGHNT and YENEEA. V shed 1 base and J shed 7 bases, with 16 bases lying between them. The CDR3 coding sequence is TGTGCCAGCAGCTTAGGACCCCAGAGTGGCGGGACCCAGTACTTC. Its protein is CASSLGPQSGGTQYF.

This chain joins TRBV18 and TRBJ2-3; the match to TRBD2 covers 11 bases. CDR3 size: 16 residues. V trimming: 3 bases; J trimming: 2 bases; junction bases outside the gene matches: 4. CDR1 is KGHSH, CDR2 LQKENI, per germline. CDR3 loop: CASSPRLAGSTDTQYF. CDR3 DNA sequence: TGTGCCAGCTCACCCAGACTAGCGGGATCCACAGATACGCAGTATTTT.

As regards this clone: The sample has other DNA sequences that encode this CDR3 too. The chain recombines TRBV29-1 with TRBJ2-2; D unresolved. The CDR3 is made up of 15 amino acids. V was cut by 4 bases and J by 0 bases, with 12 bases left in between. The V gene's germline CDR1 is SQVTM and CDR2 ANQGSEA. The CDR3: CSVVGGSANTGELFF. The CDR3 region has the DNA TGCAGCGTTGTGGGCGGATCCGCGAACACCGGGGAGCTGTTTTTT.

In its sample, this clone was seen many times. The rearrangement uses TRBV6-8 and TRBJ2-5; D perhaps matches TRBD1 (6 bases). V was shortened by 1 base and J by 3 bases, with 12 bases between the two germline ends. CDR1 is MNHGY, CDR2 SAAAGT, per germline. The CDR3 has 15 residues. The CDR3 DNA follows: TGTGCCAGCAGTTACTACAGGGAAGGTGAAGAGACCCAGTACTTC. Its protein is CASSYYREGEETQYF.

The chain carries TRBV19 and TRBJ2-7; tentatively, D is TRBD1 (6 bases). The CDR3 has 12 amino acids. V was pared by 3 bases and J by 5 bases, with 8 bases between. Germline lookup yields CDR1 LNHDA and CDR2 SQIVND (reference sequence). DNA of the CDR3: TGTGCCAGTAGTATTACAGGGAACGAGCAGTACTTC. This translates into CASSITGNEQYF.

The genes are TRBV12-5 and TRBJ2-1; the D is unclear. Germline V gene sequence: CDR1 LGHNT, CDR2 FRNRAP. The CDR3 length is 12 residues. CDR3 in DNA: TGTGCCAGCACTTCCAACCCCCATGAGCAGTTCTTC. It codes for CASTSNPHEQFF.

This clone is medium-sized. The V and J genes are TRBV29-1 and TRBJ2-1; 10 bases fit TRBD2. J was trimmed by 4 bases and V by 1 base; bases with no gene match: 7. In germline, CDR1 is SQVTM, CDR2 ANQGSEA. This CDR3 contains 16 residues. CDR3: CSVEGQGLAAYNEQFF. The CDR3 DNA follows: TGCAGCGTTGAAGGACAAGGACTAGCGGCTTACAATGAGCAGTTCTTC.

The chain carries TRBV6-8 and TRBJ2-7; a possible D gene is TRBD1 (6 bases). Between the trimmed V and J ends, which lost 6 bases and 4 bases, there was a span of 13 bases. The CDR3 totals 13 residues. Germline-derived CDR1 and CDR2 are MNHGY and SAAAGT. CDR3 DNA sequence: TGTGCCAGCAGGGCAGGGGTATTTTACGAGCAGTACTTC. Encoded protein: CASRAGVFYEQYF.

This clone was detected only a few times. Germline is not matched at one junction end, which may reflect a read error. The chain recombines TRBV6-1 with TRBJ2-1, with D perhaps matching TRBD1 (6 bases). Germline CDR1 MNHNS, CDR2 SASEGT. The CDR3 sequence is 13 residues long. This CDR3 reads CAISEGGRVGQFF. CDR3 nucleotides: TGTGCCATCAGTGAAGGGGGAAGGGTAGGGCAGTTCTTC.

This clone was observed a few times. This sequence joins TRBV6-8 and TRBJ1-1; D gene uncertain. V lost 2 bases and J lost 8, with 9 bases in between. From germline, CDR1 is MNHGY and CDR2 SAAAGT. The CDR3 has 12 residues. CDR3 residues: CASSYRQEEAFF. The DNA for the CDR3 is TGTGCCAGCAGTTACAGGCAGGAAGAAGCTTTCTTT.

DNA of the CDR3: TGTGCCAGTAGCCGAGGACAGGGTGAAAAACTGTTTTTT. Protein: CASSRGQGEKLFF. The rearrangement uses TRBV19 and TRBJ1-4, with 8 nucleotides matching TRBD1. The CDR3 length is 13 residues. After removal of 6 bases from V and 7 bases from J, the junction contained 4 bases not matched to a gene. Germline assignment: CDR1 LNHDA and CDR2 SQIVND (reference sequence).

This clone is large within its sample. This CDR3 reads CASSSGPNPASYEQYF. CDR3 sequence (DNA): TGTGCCAGTAGTTCCGGACCGAATCCAGCCTCCTACGAGCAGTACTTC. V usage is TRBV19 and J usage is TRBJ2-7, with D uncertain. Trimming removed 5 bases from V and 0 bases from J, with 17 bases in between. CDR1 and CDR2 from the germline V gene are LNHDA and SQIVND (reference sequence). The CDR3 runs 16 residues.

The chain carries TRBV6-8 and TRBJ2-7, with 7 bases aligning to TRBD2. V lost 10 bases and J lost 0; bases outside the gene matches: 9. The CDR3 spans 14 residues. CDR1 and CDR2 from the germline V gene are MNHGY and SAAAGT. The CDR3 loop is CAISGGSISYEQYF. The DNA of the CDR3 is TGTGCCATCAGCGGCGGGAGTATCTCCTACGAGCAGTACTTC.

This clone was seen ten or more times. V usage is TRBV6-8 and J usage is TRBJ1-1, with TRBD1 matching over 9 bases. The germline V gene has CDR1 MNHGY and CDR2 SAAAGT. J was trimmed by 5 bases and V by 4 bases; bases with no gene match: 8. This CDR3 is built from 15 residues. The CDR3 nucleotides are TGTGCCAGCAGTTCCGGACAGGGGCGGAGAACTGAAGCTTTCTTT. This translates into CASSSGQGRRTEAFF.